This TCR beta chain was captured by sequencing in a study of T cells in Graves' hyperthyroidism and ophthalmopathy. Amplification of TCR beta CDR3 regions used RNA as the template. Primed by the HTBI set, a first-round RT-PCR was run on the TCR CDR3. TCRdb fed the multiplex PCR reads into MiXCR, producing one record per CDR3 protein. The sample has over 350,000 distinct CDR3 sequences, approximately 14% seen once; the top ten hold 13%. With 3 bases removed from V and 0 bases from J, the gap between germline ends came to 12 bases. The CDR3 has 16 residues. Comment on this clonotype: Its target is unknown. A single base separates this from a much larger clone, so it may be a read error.

Study results and limitations: A model built on 13 V-J features separated ophthalmopathy from stable hyperthyroidism.

What was sequenced was blood. This TCR was sampled from a man aged 18 to 35 with Graves' ophthalmopathy. V and J are TRBV12-3 or TRBV12-4 and TRBJ1-3; D remains unclear. The CDR3 region has the DNA TGTGCCAGCAGTTTCCCACAAAGTGTCTCTGGAAACACCATATATTTT. This encodes CASSFPQSVSGNTIYF.